The 25 T cell receptor beta chains below come from one sample, sequenced in a study of blood T cells in healthy people across ages. The use of a sample-barcoded 5' primer and a J-beta primer mix characterized a second PCR of about 7 to 12 cycles. TCRdb independently ran MiXCR on the 5' RACE reads; one entry per CDR3 protein. Counted here are fewer than 900,000 distinct CDR3 sequences, more than 40% occurring once; the ten biggest clones make up 20% to 25%. Specimen: blood. All receptors derive from a woman aged 55-75 years in good health.

This clonotype was seen at least ten times. The chain employs TRBV3-1 and TRBJ2-1; D may be TRBD1 (6 bases). V lost 3 bases to trimming and J lost 7 bases, with 16 bases between them. Germline V gene lookup returns CDR1 LGHDT and CDR2 YNNKEL (reference sequence). The CDR3 has 15 amino acids. The CDR3 DNA is TGTGCCAGCAGCCACTGGGCTAGGGGGTTGAATGAGCAGTTCTTC. Translating it yields CASSHWARGLNEQFF.

The chain uses TRBV10-3 and TRBJ1-6; no firm D call. V lost 6 bases and J 11 bases, leaving 26 bases between the germline ends. CDR1 is ENHRY and CDR2 is SYGVKD in the germline V gene. The CDR3 spans 17 residues. As DNA, the CDR3 is TGTGCCATCAGCGAGAGATTCAGCGGGGTCAGCGAGCCACCCCTCCACTTT. Encoded protein: CAISERFSGVSEPPLHF.

This rearrangement joins TRBV6-5 to TRBJ2-3; 11 bases agree with TRBD1. Losses at the gene ends were 0 bases for V and 6 bases for J; bases not matched to a gene: 2. Germline V CDR1 and CDR2: MNHEY, SVGAGI. This CDR3 region has 15 residues. The CDR3 nucleotides read TGTGCCAGCAGTTACTCGGGACAGGGGGTTGATACGCAGTATTTT. It encodes CASSYSGQGVDTQYF.

The rearrangement joins TRBV7-8 to TRBJ2-1; TRBD1 matches 7 bases. The CDR3 contains 18 residues. Germline CDR1 is SGHVS and CDR2 is FQNEAQ. V shed 0 bases, J shed 5 bases, and the junction held 13 bases outside the gene matches. DNA of the CDR3: TGTGCCAGCAGCTTAGCATTTCTTGGCCAGGGGGAAGACAATGAGCAGTTCTTC. Translation: CASSLAFLGQGEDNEQFF.

CDR3 protein: CASSPRGTGSGPDTQYF. CDR3 coding DNA: TGTGCCAGCAGCCCGCGGGGGACAGGGTCGGGCCCAGATACGCAGTATTTT. The rearrangement joins TRBV7-2 to TRBJ2-3; 9 bases are shared with TRBD1. This CDR3 is 17 amino acids long. Trimming removed 5 bases from V and 4 bases from J; junction bases left unmatched: 13. Germline V gene lookup returns CDR1 SGHTA and CDR2 FQGNSA.

The genes are TRBV7-6 and TRBJ2-3, with TRBD1 matching over 11 bases. The germline gives CDR1 SGHVS, CDR2 FNYEAQ. V lost 1 base to trimming and J lost 8 bases; unmatched junction nucleotides: 8. The CDR3 is 16 residues long. This CDR3 reads CASSLGPGQGGVTQYF. CDR3 nucleotides: TGTGCCAGCAGCTTAGGCCCGGGACAGGGGGGTGTTACGCAGTATTTT.

This clonotype was observed a handful of times. DNA for the CDR3: TGTGCCAGCAGCTCTAGCGGGGAAAACATTCAGTACTTC. Translation: CASSSSGENIQYF. V and J are TRBV7-9 and TRBJ2-4, with 9 bases aligning to TRBD2. Germline trimming cut 4 bases from V and 5 bases from J; bases unmatched to any gene: 0. The CDR3 covers 13 residues. The germline V gene has CDR1 SEHNR and CDR2 FQNEAQ (reference sequence).

The CDR3 region has the DNA TGTGCCAGCAGCCCCGGACTAGCGGGAGGGCCGGCTGTTGAGACCCAGTACTTC. Translated: CASSPGLAGGPAVETQYF. The chain has TRBV28 and TRBJ2-5; 15 nucleotides agree with TRBD2. CDR3 length equals 18 residues. CDR1 is MDHEN and CDR2 is SYDVKM in the germline V gene. V dropped 6 bases and J dropped 5; count of bases not matched to a gene: 13.

This chain links TRBV7-9 with TRBJ1-4; 8 bases agree with TRBD1. Germline CDR1 reads SEHNR; CDR2 reads FQNEAQ (reference sequence). V dropped 5 bases and J dropped 5; count of bases not matched to a gene: 10. This CDR3 spans 16 amino acids. The CDR3 reads CASSDRTGQVNEKLFF. In nucleotides, the CDR3 is TGTGCCAGCAGCGATAGAACGGGACAGGTGAATGAAAAACTGTTTTTT. Variable domain in full (rest from reference TRBV7-9 and TRBJ1-4): DTGVSQNPRHKITKRGQNVTFRCDPISEHNRLYWYRQTLGQGPEFLTYFQNEAQLEKSRLLSDRFSAERPKGSFSTLEIQRTEQGDSAMYLCASSDRTGQVNEKLFFGSGTQLSVL.

This clonotype was recorded at least ten times. V and J are TRBV29-1 and TRBJ2-7; maybe TRBD1 (6 bases). Germline values: CDR1 SQVTM, CDR2 ANQGSEA. Trimming shortened V by 8 bases and J by 7 bases, and 15 bases separated the two germline ends. The CDR3 runs 11 residues. CDR3 DNA sequence: TGCAGCACAGTGACCGGACAGGAGCAGTACTTC. It is translated as CSTVTGQEQYF.

The CDR3 protein is CASSSPGHQNEQFF. The CDR3 bases are TGTGCCAGCAGCTCGCCGGGACATCAGAATGAGCAGTTCTTC. The chain couples TRBV6-2 or TRBV6-3 to TRBJ2-1, with a possible D match to TRBD1 (6 bases). The CDR3 is 14 residues long. V dropped 6 bases and J dropped 7 bases, with 16 bases sitting between them. Germline CDR1 MNHEY, CDR2 SVGEGT.

The V and J genes are TRBV7-9 and TRBJ1-1; 8 nucleotides match TRBD1. The CDR3 covers 14 residues. V trimming: 5 bases; J trimming: 3 bases; junction bases outside the gene matches: 5. Germline values: CDR1 SEHNR, CDR2 FQNEAQ (reference sequence). CDR3 nucleotides: TGTGCCAGCAGCACTATGACAGGGGACACTGAAGCTTTCTTT. Protein product: CASSTMTGDTEAFF.

This clonotype came up once. V is TRBV9 and J is TRBJ2-5; a weak D match, TRBD2 (6 bases). V lost 5 bases, J lost 11 bases, and 25 bases lay in between. Germline-derived CDR1 and CDR2 are SGDLS and YYNGEE. The length of the CDR3 is 15 residues. DNA of the CDR3: TGTGCCAGCAGTGCTAGACTAGAGGGTCTCAATGAGCAGTACTTC. This encodes CASSARLEGLNEQYF. Using reference TRBV9 and TRBJ2-5 for the parts outside the CDR3, the full variable domain is DSGVTQTPKHLITATGQRVTLRCSPRSGDLSVYWYQQSLDQGLQFLIQYYNGEERAKGNILERFSAQQFPDLHSELNLSSLELGDSALYFCASSARLEGLNEQYFGPGTRLLVL.

The chain couples TRBV27 to TRBJ2-1; 8 bases match TRBD2. The CDR3 spans 16 residues. Trimming at V came to 5 bases and at J to 4 bases, leaving 10 bases not matched to a gene. From germline, CDR1 is MNHEY and CDR2 SMNVEV (reference sequence). CDR3 coding DNA: TGTGCCAGCAGTCCCTGGGGTAGCGGGATGTACAATGAGCAGTTCTTC. Its translation: CASSPWGSGMYNEQFF.

The chain recombines TRBV9 with TRBJ2-7; 12 nucleotides agree with TRBD1. CDR1 and CDR2 (germline): SGDLS, YYNGEE. CDR3 length: 15 amino acids. V lost 1 base and J lost 5; bases outside the gene matches: 4. The CDR3 DNA sequence: TGTGCCAGCAGCGTACTGGGGACAGGGGGCGACGAGCAGTACTTC. The encoded protein is CASSVLGTGGDEQYF. Combining the CDR3 with reference TRBV9 and TRBJ2-7 gives the whole variable domain DSGVTQTPKHLITATGQRVTLRCSPRSGDLSVYWYQQSLDQGLQFLIQYYNGEERAKGNILERFSAQQFPDLHSELNLSSLELGDSALYFCASSVLGTGGDEQYFGPGTRLTVT.

This clonotype was counted at least ten times. The CDR3 is CSASAPGQGKYEQYF. For the CDR3, the DNA is TGCAGTGCTAGTGCGCCGGGACAGGGAAAGTACGAGCAGTACTTC. J is TRBJ2-7 and V is TRBV20-1; 9 positions match TRBD1. In germline, CDR1 is DFQATT, CDR2 SNEGSKA (reference sequence). This CDR3 has 15 amino acids. With 3 bases clipped from V and 4 bases from J, the junction kept 10 bases outside the gene matches.

The rearrangement uses TRBV20-1 and TRBJ1-2; TRBD1 matches at 10 bases. V trimming: 5 bases; J trimming: 4 bases; junction bases outside the gene matches: 4. CDR3 length: 13 residues. Germline V gene sequence: CDR1 DFQATT, CDR2 SNEGSKA (reference sequence). CDR3 DNA: TGCAGTGCTTGGACAGGGGGGTCCTATGGCTACACCTTC. It translates to CSAWTGGSYGYTF.

In its sample, this clonotype was seen a few times. This chain links TRBV12-3 or TRBV12-4 with TRBJ2-7; the match to TRBD2 covers 12 bases. The CDR3 covers 15 residues. The J segment lost 6 bases and the V segment lost 3 bases, leaving 6 bases of the junction unmatched. The CDR3, as DNA: TGTGCCAGCAGTTTTGTCCTAGCGGGAGGGCCCGAGCAGTACTTC. Its translation is CASSFVLAGGPEQYF.

This rearrangement joins TRBV4-2 to TRBJ2-7; a weak D match, TRBD1 (5 bases). Trimming left V 1 base short and J 2 bases short, with 12 bases between. The germline V gene encodes CDR1 LGHNA and CDR2 YNFKEQ. CDR3 length: 15 residues. CDR3 DNA sequence: TGTGCCAGCAGCCAAGTCTCACAGGCTACCTACGAGCAGTACTTC. This gives the protein CASSQVSQATYEQYF.

The chain carries TRBV29-1 and TRBJ2-4; D uncertain. The end of the DNA is better explained by TRBJ2-7, so the J call may be wrong. This CDR3 contains 12 residues. The V gene's germline CDR1 is SQVTM and CDR2 ANQGSEA. CDR3 protein: CSVEDPEGEQYF. The CDR3 region has the DNA TGCAGCGTTGAAGATCCGGAAGGCGAGCAGTACTTC.

This rearrangement joins TRBV11-2 to TRBJ1-2, with 10 nucleotides matching TRBD1. The CDR3 contains 14 residues. Germline V gives CDR1 SGHAT, CDR2 FQNNGV. The V segment lost 5 bases and the J segment 7 bases; nucleotides outside the gene matches: 7. This chain's CDR3 is CASSRPGQGFGYTF. In DNA, the CDR3 is TGTGCCAGCAGCCGCCCGGGACAGGGGTTTGGCTACACCTTC.

The chain is built from TRBV2 and TRBJ1-6; 9 nucleotides line up with TRBD1. This CDR3 contains 16 residues. Per the germline V gene, CDR1 is SNHLY and CDR2 is FYNNEI. V was clipped by 6 bases and J by 2 bases; unmatched bases: 5. CDR3 amino acids: CASRTTGGTYNSPLHF. The CDR3 bases are TGTGCCAGCAGAACGACAGGGGGGACCTATAATTCACCCCTCCACTTT.

The chain is built from TRBV10-2 and TRBJ2-7; 9 nucleotides match TRBD1. The CDR3 consists of 15 residues. V lost 6 bases, J lost 5 bases, and 11 bases stayed unmatched. Germline lookup yields CDR1 WSHSY and CDR2 SAAADI. For the CDR3, the DNA is TGCGCCAGCAGGGACCCGGGACAGGGCATCGACGAGCAGTACTTC. Translating it yields CASRDPGQGIDEQYF.

CDR3 sequence reads: CATSDRSRELFF. The CDR3 DNA reads as TGTGCCACCAGTGACCGTAGCAGGGAGCTGTTTTTT. The chain has TRBV24-1 and TRBJ2-2; D unclear. Trimming shortened V by 4 bases and J by 9 bases, and 8 bases separated the two germline ends. Germline lookup yields CDR1 KGHDR and CDR2 SFDVKD. The CDR3 extends over 12 amino acids.

This clonotype came up once. The chain links TRBV14 to TRBJ1-1, with a possible D match to TRBD1 (6 bases). CDR3 length equals 15 residues. Trimming stripped 1 base from V and 7 bases from J, with 16 bases between. Germline values: CDR1 SGHDN, CDR2 FVKESK. The DNA of the CDR3 is TGTGCCAGCAGCCAAGGACCCGGGACACAGCGTGAAGCTTTCTTT. Translation gives CASSQGPGTQREAFF.